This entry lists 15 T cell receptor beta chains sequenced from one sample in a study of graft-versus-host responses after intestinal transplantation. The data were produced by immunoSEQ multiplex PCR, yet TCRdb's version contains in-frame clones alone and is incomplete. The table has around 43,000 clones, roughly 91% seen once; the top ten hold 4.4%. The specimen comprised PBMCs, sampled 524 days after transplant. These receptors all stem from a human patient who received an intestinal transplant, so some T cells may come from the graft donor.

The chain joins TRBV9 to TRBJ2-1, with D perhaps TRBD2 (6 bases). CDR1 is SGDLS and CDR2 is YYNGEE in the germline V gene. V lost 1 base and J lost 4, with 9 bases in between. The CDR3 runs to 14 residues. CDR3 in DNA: TGTGCCAGCAGCGTACGGGGAGGTTACAATGAGCAGTTCTTC. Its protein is CASSVRGGYNEQFF.

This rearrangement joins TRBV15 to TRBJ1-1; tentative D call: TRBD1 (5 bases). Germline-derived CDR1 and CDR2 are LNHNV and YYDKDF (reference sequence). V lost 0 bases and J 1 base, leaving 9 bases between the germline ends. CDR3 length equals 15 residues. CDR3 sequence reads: CATSRDWQGNTEAFF. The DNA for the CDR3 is TGTGCCACCAGCAGAGATTGGCAGGGGAACACTGAAGCTTTCTTT.

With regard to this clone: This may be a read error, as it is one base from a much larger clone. The CDR3, as DNA: TGTGCCAGCAGCTTTGGAGACAGCAATCAGCCCCAGCATTTT. Translating gives CASSFGDSNQPQHF. V and J are TRBV7-8 and TRBJ1-5, with D uncertain. The CDR3 sequence is 14 residues long. The germline gives CDR1 SGHVS, CDR2 FQNEAQ. V was trimmed by 3 bases and J by 1 base, leaving 7 bases between them.

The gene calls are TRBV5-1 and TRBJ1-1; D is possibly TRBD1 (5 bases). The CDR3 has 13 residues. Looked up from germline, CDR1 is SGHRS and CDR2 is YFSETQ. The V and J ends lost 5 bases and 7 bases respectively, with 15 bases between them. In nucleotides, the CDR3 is TGCGCCAGCAGTCTCGCTCGACAGTTTGAAGCTTTCTTT. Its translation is CASSLARQFEAFF.

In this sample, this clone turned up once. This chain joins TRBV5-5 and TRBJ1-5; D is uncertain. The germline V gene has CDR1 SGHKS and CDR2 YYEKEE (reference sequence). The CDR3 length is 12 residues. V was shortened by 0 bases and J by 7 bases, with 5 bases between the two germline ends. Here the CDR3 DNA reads TGTGCCAGCAGCTTGGATAGCCAGCCCCAGCATTTT. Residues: CASSLDSQPQHF. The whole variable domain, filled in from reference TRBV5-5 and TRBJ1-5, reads DAGVTQSPTHLIKTRGQQVTLRCSPISGHKSVSWYQQVLGQGPQFIFQYYEKEERGRGNFPDRFSARQFPNYSSELNVNALLLGDSALYLCASSLDSQPQHFGDGTRLSIL.

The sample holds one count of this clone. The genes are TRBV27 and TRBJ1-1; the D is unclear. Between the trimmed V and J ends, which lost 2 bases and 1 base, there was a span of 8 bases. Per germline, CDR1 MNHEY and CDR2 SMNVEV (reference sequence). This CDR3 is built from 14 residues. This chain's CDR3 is CASSLIGGNTEAFF. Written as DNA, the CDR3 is TGTGCCAGCAGTTTAATCGGAGGGAACACTGAAGCTTTCTTT.

The CDR3 here is CASRLWLRGNTEAFF. DNA for the CDR3: TGTGCCAGCAGACTTTGGCTACGGGGGAACACTGAAGCTTTCTTT. The chain combines TRBV6-6 with TRBJ1-1; no reliable D call. The CDR3 sequence is 15 residues long. The germline CDR1 and CDR2 sequences are MNHNY and SVGAGI (reference sequence). V lost 6 bases to trimming and J lost 1 base, with 15 bases between them.

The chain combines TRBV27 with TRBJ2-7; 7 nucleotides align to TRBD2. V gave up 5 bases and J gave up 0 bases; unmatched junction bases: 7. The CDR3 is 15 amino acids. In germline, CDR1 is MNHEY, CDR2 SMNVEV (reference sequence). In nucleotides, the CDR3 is TGTGCCAGCAGTGTATTTGGGGGGGACTCCTACGAGCAGTACTTC. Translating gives CASSVFGGDSYEQYF.

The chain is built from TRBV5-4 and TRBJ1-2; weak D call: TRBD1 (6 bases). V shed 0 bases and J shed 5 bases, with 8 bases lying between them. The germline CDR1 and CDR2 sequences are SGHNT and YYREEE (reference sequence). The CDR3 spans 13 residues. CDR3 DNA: TGTGCCAGCAGCTTGGAAGGGGGTTATGGCTACACCTTC. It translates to CASSLEGGYGYTF.

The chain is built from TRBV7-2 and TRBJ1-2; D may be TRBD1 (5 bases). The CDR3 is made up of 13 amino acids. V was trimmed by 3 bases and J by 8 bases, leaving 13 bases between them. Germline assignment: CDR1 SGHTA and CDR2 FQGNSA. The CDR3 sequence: CASSFGQRGGYTF. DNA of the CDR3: TGTGCCAGCAGCTTCGGACAAAGAGGAGGCTACACCTTC.

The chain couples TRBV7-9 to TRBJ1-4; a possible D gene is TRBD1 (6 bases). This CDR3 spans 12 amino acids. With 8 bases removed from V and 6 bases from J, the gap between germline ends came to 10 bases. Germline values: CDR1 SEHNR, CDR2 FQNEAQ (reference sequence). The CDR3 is CASGGAHEKLFF. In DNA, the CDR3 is TGTGCCAGCGGGGGGGCGCATGAAAAACTGTTTTTT.

The DNA for the CDR3 is TGTGCCAGCAACGAGGGGCGCGGGAGCGAGCAGTACTTC. Residues: CASNEGRGSEQYF. The chain links TRBV9 to TRBJ2-7, with 7 positions matching TRBD2. V was clipped by 6 bases and J by 6 bases; unmatched bases: 9. CDR1 is SGDLS and CDR2 is YYNGEE in the germline V gene. This CDR3 contains 13 residues.

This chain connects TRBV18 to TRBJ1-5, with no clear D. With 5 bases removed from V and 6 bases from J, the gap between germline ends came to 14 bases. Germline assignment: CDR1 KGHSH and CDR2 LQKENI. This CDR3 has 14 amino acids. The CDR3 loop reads CASSTLGLGQPQHF. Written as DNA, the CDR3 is TGTGCCAGCTCAACCCTCGGCCTCGGTCAGCCCCAGCATTTT.

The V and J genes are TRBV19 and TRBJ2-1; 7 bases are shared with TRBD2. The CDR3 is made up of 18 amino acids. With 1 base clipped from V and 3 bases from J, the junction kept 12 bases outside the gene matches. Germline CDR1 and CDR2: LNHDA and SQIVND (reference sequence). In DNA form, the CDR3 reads TGTGCCAGTAGTATAGTATCTAGCGGAACGAAATACTACAATGAGCAGTTCTTC. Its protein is CASSIVSSGTKYYNEQFF. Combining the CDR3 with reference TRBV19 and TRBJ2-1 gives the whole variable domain DGGITQSPKYLFRKEGQNVTLSCEQNLNHDAMYWYRQDPGQGLRLIYYSQIVNDFQKGDIAEGYSVSREKKESFPLTVTSAQKNPTAFYLCASSIVSSGTKYYNEQFFGPGTRLTVL.

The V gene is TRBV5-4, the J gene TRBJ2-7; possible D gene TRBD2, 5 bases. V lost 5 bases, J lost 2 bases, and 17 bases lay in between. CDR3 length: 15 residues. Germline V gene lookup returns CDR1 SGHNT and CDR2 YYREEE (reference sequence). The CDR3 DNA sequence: TGTGCCAGCAGTCCCTGGAGCGGACCCACCTACGAGCAGTACTTC. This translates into CASSPWSGPTYEQYF.